These T cell receptor beta chains were read from a single sample in a study of chemoradiotherapy in HPV16-positive cancers. Clones were sequenced by immunoSEQ multiplex PCR, and TCRdb holds only the in-frame ones, with some missing. Of about 68,000 clones listed, roughly 90% were seen once; the top ten hold roughly 4.2%. The material sequenced was blood, taken from a patient who underwent chemoradiotherapy. The receptors stem from a human donor with HPV-associated anogenital cancer. The CDR3 runs from the conserved cysteine through the conserved F or W. The D gene is left open where the match is weak. Size is stated for part of the rows, as once, few or many counts, or as a class when the clone is expanded.

TRBJ1-2 NA NA TRBV28 CASRGSDRNEGNYGYTF TGTGCCAGCAGGGGGTCAGACAGGAACGAGGGGAACTATGGCTACACCTTC
TRBJ2-7 NA NA TRBV7-9 CASSPLWSYEQYF TGTGCCAGCAGCCCCCTCTGGTCCTACGAGCAGTACTTC
TRBJ2-6 NA NA TRBV7-8 CASSRRFSGANVLTF TGTGCCAGCAGCCGCAGATTCTCTGGGGCCAACGTCCTGACTTTC
TRBJ1-1 NA NA TRBV11-2 CASSPTELTEAFF TGTGCCAGCAGCCCCACAGAGTTGACTGAAGCTTTCTTT
TRBJ1-6 NA NA TRBV6-6 CASRDRQSDNSPLHF TGTGCCAGCAGGGATCGACAGAGCGATAATTCACCCCTCCACTTT
TRBJ2-5 TRBD2 NA TRBV10-3 CAISGGLAGGSVQETQYF TGTGCCATCAGTGGGGGACTAGCGGGGGGCTCCGTCCAAGAGACCCAGTACTTC
TRBJ1-2 NA NA TRBV11-3 CASSLGQGYYGDYGYTF TGTGCCAGCAGCCTCGGCCAGGGTTATTACGGAGACTATGGCTACACCTTC
TRBJ2-7 NA NA TRBV11-2 CASSLDRGGLEQYF TGTGCCAGCAGCTTAGATAGAGGGGGTTTGGAGCAGTACTTC
TRBJ2-2 NA NA TRBV6-4 CASSDKGSTNTGELFF TGTGCCAGCAGTGACAAAGGGTCCACGAACACCGGGGAGCTGTTTTTT
TRBJ2-5 NA NA TRBV6-6 CASSSGPFGETQYF TGTGCCAGCAGTTCCGGGCCGTTTGGTGAGACCCAGTACTTC
TRBJ2-3 TRBD2 NA TRBV5-1 CASSLGLVPTDTQYF TGCGCCAGCAGTCTCGGACTAGTCCCCACAGATACGCAGTATTTT
TRBJ2-1 NA NA TRBV10-1 CASSEFGPDNEQFF TGCGCCAGCAGTGAGTTCGGGCCCGACAATGAGCAGTTCTTC
TRBJ2-3 NA NA TRBV15 CATSMSGPDTQYF TGTGCCACCAGCATGTCTGGCCCGGATACGCAGTATTTT
TRBJ2-1 NA NA TRBV11-3 CASKDSGGGAYNEQFF TGTGCCAGCAAGGATAGCGGAGGGGGCGCTTACAATGAGCAGTTCTTC
TRBJ2-7 TRBD2 NA TRBV19 CASSIPSGRFYEQYF TGTGCCAGTAGTATTCCCAGCGGGAGATTCTACGAGCAGTACTTC
TRBJ2-1 NA NA TRBV19 CASNRGFDNEQFF TGTGCCAGTAATCGGGGCTTCGACAATGAGCAGTTCTTC
TRBJ2-7 TRBD1 few TRBV15 CATSRGGTGGSYEQYF TGTGCCACCAGCAGAGGTGGGACAGGGGGCTCCTACGAGCAGTACTTC
TRBJ2-3 NA NA TRBV6-6 CASSYLGGPTDTQYF TGTGCCAGCAGTTACCTCGGGGGGCCCACAGATACGCAGTATTTT
TRBJ2-1 NA NA TRBV6-6 CASSPIPGLKDNEQFF TGTGCCAGCAGCCCAATACCGGGACTTAAAGACAATGAGCAGTTCTTC
TRBJ2-5 TRBD1 NA TRBV25-1 CASSETYRGQETQYF TGTGCCAGCAGTGAAACGTACAGGGGACAAGAGACCCAGTACTTC
TRBJ1-5 NA NA TRBV7-2 CASSIRQGFSYQPQHF TGTGCCAGCAGCATACGTCAGGGGTTCTCTTATCAGCCCCAGCATTTT
TRBJ1-5 NA NA TRBV7-2 CASSSGQPSQPQHF TGTGCCAGCAGCTCGGGACAACCGAGTCAGCCCCAGCATTTT
TRBJ2-7 TRBD1 NA TRBV18 CASSQGQGFTYEQYF TGTGCCAGCTCACAGGGACAGGGCTTTACCTACGAGCAGTACTTC
TRBJ2-7 NA NA TRBV5-1 CASSLGGNHEQYF TGCGCCAGCAGCTTGGGGGGCAACCACGAGCAGTACTTC
TRBJ2-5 TRBD2 NA TRBV5-1 CASSRGLAGDRLQETQYF TGCGCCAGCAGCAGGGGACTAGCGGGAGATAGGCTCCAAGAGACCCAGTACTTC
TRBJ2-2 TRBD1 NA TRBV27 CASSGTGYTGELFF TGTGCCAGCTCCGGGACAGGTTACACCGGGGAGCTGTTTTTT
TRBJ2-2 NA NA TRBV7-3 CASSSRGARNTGELFF TGTGCCAGCAGCTCACGCGGGGCGCGAAACACCGGGGAGCTGTTTTTT
TRBJ1-1 TRBD1 NA TRBV6-1 CASSEEQGKTEAFF TGTGCCAGCAGTGAAGAACAGGGGAAGACTGAAGCTTTCTTT
TRBJ2-6 NA NA TRBV27 CASRPTRAAGPGANVLTF TGTGCCAGCAGGCCTACCCGTGCGGCGGGTCCTGGGGCCAACGTCCTGACTTTC
TRBJ2-7 NA NA TRBV5-1 CASSFGGTYEQYF TGCGCCAGCAGCTTCGGGGGAACCTACGAGCAGTACTTC
TRBJ2-1 NA NA TRBV7-2 CASSLTSRYYEQFF TGTGCCAGCAGCTTAACGTCTAGATATTATGAGCAGTTCTTC
TRBJ2-7 TRBD1 NA TRBV19 CASSGDSFSYEQYF TGTGCCAGTAGTGGGGACAGTTTTTCCTACGAGCAGTACTTC
TRBJ2-1 TRBD1 NA TRBV19 CASRTTGTESYNEQFF TGTGCCAGTAGGACAACCGGGACAGAATCCTACAATGAGCAGTTCTTC
TRBJ1-6 NA medium-sized TRBV5-8 CASSLGGLYNSPLHF TGTGCCAGCAGCTTGGGGGGACTCTATAATTCACCCCTCCACTTT
TRBJ1-1 NA NA TRBV5-1 CASRSQSAAQAFF TGCGCCAGCAGGTCCCAGTCGGCGGCCCAAGCTTTCTTT
TRBJ1-5 NA NA TRBV6-1 CASSEAKGSNQPQHF TGTGCCAGCAGTGAAGCTAAGGGGTCCAATCAGCCCCAGCATTTT
TRBJ1-1 TRBD1 NA TRBV6-6 CASSPSDRGTEAFF TGTGCCAGCAGTCCGTCTGACAGGGGAACTGAAGCTTTCTTT
TRBJ2-3 NA NA TRBV7-6 CASSQNSGSTDTQYF TGTGCCAGCAGCCAAAACTCGGGGAGCACAGATACGCAGTATTTT
TRBJ2-1 TRBD1 once TRBV28 CASRTGARSPFNEQFF TGTGCCAGCAGAACAGGGGCGAGGAGTCCGTTCAATGAGCAGTTCTTC
TRBJ2-5 NA once TRBV19 CASSQPPGPTGETQYF TGTGCCAGTAGCCAACCACCGGGACCGACGGGGGAGACCCAGTACTTC
TRBJ1-4 NA NA TRBV30 CAWSVSRGATNEKLFF TGTGCCTGGAGTGTGAGCAGGGGAGCAACTAATGAAAAACTGTTTTTT
TRBJ2-1 TRBD2 NA TRBV5-6 CASTPTSGDYNEQFF TGTGCCAGCACCCCCACTAGCGGGGATTACAATGAGCAGTTCTTC
TRBJ2-7 TRBD1 NA TRBV27 CASGTGSNIEQYF TGTGCCAGCGGGACAGGGAGCAATATTGAGCAGTACTTC
TRBJ1-1 NA NA TRBV5-1 CASSSQPTQNTEAFF TGCGCCAGCAGCTCCCAACCGACACAGAACACTGAAGCTTTCTTT